The sequence of this T cell receptor (beta chain) was determined in a study of blood T cell repertoires in COVID-19. Study details: Samples came from the United States, Italy and Spain, spanning acute and convalescent COVID-19. The cDNA or gDNA used as material had been derived from T cells, B-cell-depleted T cells, or PBMCs.

V was pared by 5 bases and J by 2 bases, with 4 bases of the junction left unmatched. CDR1 is MNHEY, CDR2 SVGEGT, per germline. The CDR3 is 14 amino acids. Seattle cases were enrolled at active infection and followed longitudinally. Per the original methods: Scientists estimated how many nucleated cells there were by amplifying reference gene primers. The assay was immunoSEQ multiplex PCR, and TCRdb's table has in-frame clones only and misses some. V and J calls and clone size follow that table, whereas D and trimming were derived from the DNA. The table has 200,000 to 250,000 clones, approximately 85% seen once; the top ten hold approximately 8.4%.

The receptor was isolated from an elderly woman with COVID-19, enrolled during active disease. The sample was peripheral blood. The chain is built from TRBV6-2 or TRBV6-3 and TRBJ2-3, with TRBD1 identical over 7 bases. The CDR3 is CASSMTGSTDTQYF. CDR3 in DNA: TGTGCCAGCAGTATGACAGGGTCCACAGATACGCAGTATTTT.